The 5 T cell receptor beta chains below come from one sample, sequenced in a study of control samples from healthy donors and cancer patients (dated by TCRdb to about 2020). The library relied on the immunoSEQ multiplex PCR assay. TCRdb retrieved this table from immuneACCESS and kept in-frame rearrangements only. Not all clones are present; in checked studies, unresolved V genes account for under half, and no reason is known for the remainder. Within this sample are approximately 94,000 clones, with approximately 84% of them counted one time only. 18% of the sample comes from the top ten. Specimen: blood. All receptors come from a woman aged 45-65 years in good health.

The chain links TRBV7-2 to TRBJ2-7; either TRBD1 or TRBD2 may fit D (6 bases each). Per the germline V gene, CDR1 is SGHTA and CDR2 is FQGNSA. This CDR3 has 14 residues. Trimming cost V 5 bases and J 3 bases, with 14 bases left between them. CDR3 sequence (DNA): TGTGCCAGCAGCGCACAGGAGGGGGGCTACGAGCAGTACTTC. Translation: CASSAQEGGYEQYF.

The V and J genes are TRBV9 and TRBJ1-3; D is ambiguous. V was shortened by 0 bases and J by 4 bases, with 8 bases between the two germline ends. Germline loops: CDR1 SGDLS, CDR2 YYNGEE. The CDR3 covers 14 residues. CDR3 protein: CASSVDQWGNTIYF. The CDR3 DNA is TGTGCCAGCAGCGTAGATCAGTGGGGAAACACCATATATTTT.

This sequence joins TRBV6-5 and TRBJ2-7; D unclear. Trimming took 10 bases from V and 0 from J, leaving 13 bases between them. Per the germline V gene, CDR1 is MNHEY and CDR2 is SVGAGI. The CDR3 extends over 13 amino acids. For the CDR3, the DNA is TGTGCCACCCCCCCCCAGAACTCCTACGAGCAGTACTTC. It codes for CATPPQNSYEQYF.

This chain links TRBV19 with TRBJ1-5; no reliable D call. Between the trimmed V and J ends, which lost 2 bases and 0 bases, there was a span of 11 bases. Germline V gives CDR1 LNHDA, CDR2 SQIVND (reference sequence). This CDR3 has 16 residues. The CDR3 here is CASSIIDSSSNQPQHF. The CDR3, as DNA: TGTGCCAGTAGTATAATCGACTCCTCTAGCAATCAGCCCCAGCATTTT.

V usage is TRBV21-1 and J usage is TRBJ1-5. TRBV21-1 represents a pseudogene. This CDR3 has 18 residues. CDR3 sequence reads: CASSKTRGSTFSNQPQHF. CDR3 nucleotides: TGTGCCAGCAGCAAAACTCGAGGCTCTACTTTTAGCAATCAGCCCCAGCATTTT.